The 19 T cell receptor beta chains given below trace back to one sample, sequenced in a study of T cell responses to AZD1222 COVID-19 vaccine. Measured with immunoSEQ multiplex PCR; TCRdb has only the in-frame clones, and not every one. The profile shows 95,000 to 110,000 clones, about 93% of them singletons. Specimen: peripheral blood, collected on day 0 of AZD1222 vaccination. The source of these receptors is an adult in good health.

This clone was found once. The rearrangement uses TRBV6-5 and TRBJ1-2, with a tentative D call TRBD1 (6 bases). Germline CDR1 and CDR2: MNHEY and SVGAGI. The CDR3 sequence is 14 residues long. The V end lost 4 bases, the J end lost 4 bases, and 13 bases lay between the germline ends. This chain's CDR3 is CASSFSQGLYGYTF. The CDR3 nucleotides are TGTGCCAGCAGTTTCTCACAGGGACTCTATGGCTACACCTTC.

This clone was detected once. The chain recombines TRBV2 with TRBJ2-6, with D unclear. CDR3 length: 15 amino acids. Trimming took 3 bases from V and 1 from J, leaving 7 bases between them. Germline-derived CDR1 and CDR2 are SNHLY and FYNNEI. The chain's CDR3 is CASSDPRSGANVLTF. The CDR3 DNA is TGTGCCAGCAGTGACCCCAGGTCTGGGGCCAACGTCCTGACTTTC.

The table lists this clone with a few counts. Here the CDR3 reads CAIGQNNQPQHF. In nucleotides, the CDR3 is TGTGCCATCGGGCAGAACAATCAGCCCCAGCATTTT. The rearrangement links TRBV10-3 to TRBJ1-5; D not resolved. Trimming took off 8 bases at V and 3 bases at J, with 8 bases between the two ends. The CDR3 consists of 12 residues. Germline CDR1 ENHRY, CDR2 SYGVKD.

V gene TRBV13 combines with J gene TRBJ2-3, with 11 bases identical to TRBD2. Germline lookup yields CDR1 PRHDT and CDR2 FYEKMQ (reference sequence). The CDR3 covers 16 residues. Trimming at V came to 5 bases and at J to 3 bases, leaving 7 bases not matched to a gene. CDR3: CASSVIAGGRTDTQYF. DNA of the CDR3: TGTGCCAGCAGCGTCATAGCGGGAGGGCGGACAGATACGCAGTATTTT. The variable domain in full, completed from reference TRBV13 and TRBJ2-3, reads AAGVIQSPRHLIKEKRETATLKCYPIPRHDTVYWYQQGPGQDPQFLISFYEKMQSDKGSIPDRFSAQQFSDYHSELNMSSLELGDSALYFCASSVIAGGRTDTQYFGPGTRLTVL.

V is TRBV15 and J is TRBJ2-7; 8 bases agree with TRBD1. The CDR3 has 14 amino acids. Germline CDR1 reads LNHNV; CDR2 reads YYDKDF (reference sequence). Unmatched junction bases numbered 6, after V lost 3 bases and J lost 5 bases. The CDR3 bases are TGTGCCACCAGCAGGGACAGGGAATCGGACGAGCAGTACTTC. Translating gives CATSRDRESDEQYF.

V is TRBV30 and J is TRBJ1-4, with D hard to call. Trimming left V 2 bases short and J 8 bases short, with 6 bases between. This CDR3 comprises 11 residues. The germline V gene has CDR1 GTSNPN and CDR2 SVGIG (reference sequence). CDR3 nucleotide sequence: TGTGCCTGGAGTACGGGGGAAAAACTGTTTTTT. This codes for CAWSTGEKLFF. The complete variable domain, with remaining parts taken from reference TRBV30 and TRBJ1-4, reads SQTIHQWPATLVQPVGSPLSLECTVEGTSNPNLYWYRQAAGRGLQLLFYSVGIGQISSEVPQNLSASRPQDRQFILSSKKLLLSDSGFYLCAWSTGEKLFFGSGTQLSVL.

This sequence joins TRBV20-1 and TRBJ2-2; either TRBD1 or TRBD2 may fit D (5 bases each). Germline lookup yields CDR1 DFQATT and CDR2 SNEGSKA (reference sequence). This CDR3 region has 13 residues. Trimming left V 3 bases short and J 4 bases short, with 9 bases between. The CDR3 region is CSASIGGTGELFF. The CDR3 nucleotides read TGCAGTGCTAGTATTGGGGGCACCGGGGAGCTGTTTTTT.

The DNA for the CDR3 is TGTGCCAGCAGTATACAGGGGGCTTCTGAAGCTTTCTTT. Protein: CASSIQGASEAFF. V gene TRBV25-1 combines with J gene TRBJ1-1; 9 nucleotides line up with TRBD1. The CDR3 spans 13 residues. V lost 5 bases to trimming and J lost 6 bases; unmatched junction nucleotides: 4. CDR1 and CDR2 (germline): MGHDK, SYGVNS.

This clone was observed a few times. J is TRBJ2-3 and V is TRBV19; D gene ambiguous. Germline V lookup: CDR1 LNHDA, CDR2 SQIVND (reference sequence). V shed 2 bases and J shed 6 bases, with 6 bases lying between them. The CDR3 runs 12 residues. In DNA, the CDR3 is TGTGCCAGTAGTATACCGGACGATACGCAGTATTTT. Amino acids: CASSIPDDTQYF.

This clone was observed a few times. This chain uses TRBV28 with TRBJ2-7; 7 bases agree with TRBD1. J lost 3 bases, V lost 9 bases, and 5 bases had no gene match. The CDR3 sequence is 12 residues long. Germline V gene lookup returns CDR1 MDHEN and CDR2 SYDVKM. CDR3 in amino acids: CASSTGFYEQYF. In DNA, the CDR3 is TGTGCCAGTTCGACAGGGTTCTACGAGCAGTACTTC.

The V gene is TRBV27, the J gene TRBJ2-7, with D hard to call. The CDR3 spans 14 residues. V lost 6 bases, J lost 1 base, and 13 bases lay in between. From germline, CDR1 is MNHEY and CDR2 SMNVEV (reference sequence). CDR3: CASRGSIGSYEQYF. The CDR3 nucleotides read TGTGCCAGCAGGGGTTCTATTGGGTCCTACGAGCAGTACTTC.

This clone has only a few counts. This sequence joins TRBV15 and TRBJ2-2; 12 bases fit TRBD2. V was pared by 4 bases and J by 7 bases, with 10 bases of the junction left unmatched. The germline gives CDR1 LNHNV, CDR2 YYDKDF (reference sequence). This CDR3 region has 17 residues. The CDR3 region has the DNA TGTGCCACCAGCACAGAACCTAGCGGGAGGGCCGGCGGGGAGCTGTTTTTT. Translated, it gives CATSTEPSGRAGGELFF.

The chain joins TRBV11-1 to TRBJ2-5; D is unclear. This CDR3 is built from 13 residues. The V gene lost 6 bases and the J gene lost 2 bases, with 10 bases spanning the gap. Germline V gene sequence: CDR1 SGHAT, CDR2 FQDESV (reference sequence). CDR3 DNA sequence: TGTGCCAGCAGATCCCCCGAGCAAGAGACCCAGTACTTC. Residues: CASRSPEQETQYF. Full variable domain (outside the CDR3, taken from reference TRBV11-1 and TRBJ2-5): EAEVAQSPRYKITEKSQAVAFWCDPISGHATLYWYRQILGQGPELLVQFQDESVVDDSQLPKDRFSAERLKGVDSTLKIQPAELGDSAMYLCASRSPEQETQYFGPGTRLLVL.

This clone was recorded once. The CDR3 region is CASSPGTLSPGELFF. CDR3 in DNA: TGTGCCAGCAGCCCCGGGACACTTTCCCCCGGGGAGCTGTTTTTT. The chain has TRBV5-5 and TRBJ2-2; D may be TRBD1 (6 bases). Germline V gives CDR1 SGHKS, CDR2 YYEKEE (reference sequence). Trimming cost V 4 bases and J 6 bases, with 16 bases left between them. This CDR3 region has 15 residues.

This clone was observed a single time. This chain joins TRBV19 and TRBJ1-5; no clear D gene. The CDR3 has 14 residues. The germline V and J ends were trimmed by 5 bases and 5 bases, with 13 bases remaining between them. Germline loops: CDR1 LNHDA, CDR2 SQIVND (reference sequence). CDR3 amino acids: CASSPNPPDQPQHF. CDR3 nucleotides: TGTGCCAGTAGTCCAAACCCGCCTGATCAGCCCCAGCATTTT.

V gene TRBV5-1 combines with J gene TRBJ2-5; the D gene is possibly TRBD2 (6 bases). V was shortened by 3 bases and J by 1 base, with 10 bases between the two germline ends. Per the germline V gene, CDR1 is SGHRS and CDR2 is YFSETQ. The CDR3 covers 14 residues. As DNA, the CDR3 is TGCGCCAGCAGCTGGGCTAGCGTCCAAGAGACCCAGTACTTC. Translated, it gives CASSWASVQETQYF.

There are a few counts of this clone. The gene calls are TRBV7-8 and TRBJ1-5; 8 bases are shared with TRBD1. The V gene end was trimmed by 2 bases and the J gene end by 1 base; junction bases not matched to a gene: 1. This CDR3 has 15 amino acids. Germline V gives CDR1 SGHVS, CDR2 FQNEAQ. CDR3 sequence: CASSLTGGSNQPQHF. DNA of the CDR3: TGTGCCAGCAGCTTAACAGGGGGGAGCAATCAGCCCCAGCATTTT.

This rearrangement joins TRBV5-1 to TRBJ2-1, with 9 nucleotides matching TRBD2. CDR3 length: 15 amino acids. Trimming at V came to 6 bases and at J to 2 bases, leaving 6 bases not matched to a gene. Germline loops: CDR1 SGHRS, CDR2 YFSETQ. CDR3 in DNA: TGCGCCAGCAAGGGGACTAGCTCCGCCTACAATGAGCAGTTCTTC. Translated, it gives CASKGTSSAYNEQFF.

The V and J genes are TRBV18 and TRBJ1-1; 9 positions match TRBD1. The CDR3 runs 15 residues. Germline lookup yields CDR1 KGHSH and CDR2 LQKENI. Trimming at V came to 3 bases and at J to 6 bases, leaving 8 bases not matched to a gene. The CDR3 DNA sequence: TGTGCCAGCTCACCCTGGACAGGGGTTAGCCCTGAAGCTTTCTTT. Encoded protein: CASSPWTGVSPEAFF.